A selection of T cell receptor beta chains follows, all from one sample in a study of cytomegalovirus exposure and HLA in healthy donors. This table comes from immunoSEQ multiplex PCR, and its TCRdb copy is limited to in-frame clones, with some not included. Of 100,000 or so clones in the sample, 77% were seen once. The sequenced sample was PBMCs. The origin of the receptors is a woman aged 40 to 55 in good health and CMV-seropositive. Each CDR3 is given with its conserved first and last residue. D genes are given only for firm matches. Expanded clones get a size class; other rows say once, few or many, or leave the size out.

v_call	j_call	d_call	clone_size	cdr3_nt	cdr3_aa
TRBV13	TRBJ1-1	TRBD1	few	TGTGCCAGCAGCATCAGGACAGGGCAGAAACTGGACACTGAAGCTTTCTTT	CASSIRTGQKLDTEAFF
TRBV7-8	TRBJ1-1	-	-	TGTGCCAGCCCCTCAGGGGACACTGAAGCTTTCTTT	CASPSGDTEAFF
TRBV5-1	TRBJ1-1	-	-	TGCGCCAGCAGCTTGGGCCCAGGCATGAACACTGAAGCTTTCTTT	CASSLGPGMNTEAFF
TRBV4-2	TRBJ2-1	TRBD2	-	TGTGCCAGCAGCAAAGAGCGGGGGAGCTCCTACAATGAGCAGTTCTTC	CASSKERGSSYNEQFF
TRBV27	TRBJ1-2	-	-	TGTGCCAGCAGTTTAAGTATATGGGGCGATGGCTACACCTTC	CASSLSIWGDGYTF
TRBV28	TRBJ1-5	-	-	TGTGCCAGCACCTTGGGTGGGGGGGCTTTTCAGCCCCAGCATTTT	CASTLGGGAFQPQHF
TRBV4-1	TRBJ2-5	TRBD2	few	TGCGCCAGCAGCGTCCCTGGCGGGAGGCGCCAAGAGACCCAGTACTTC	CASSVPGGRRQETQYF
TRBV28	TRBJ2-7	TRBD2	few	TGTGCCAGCAGTTCCGAATTAGCGGGAGGGCCCCTTGTAGAGCAGTACTTC	CASSSELAGGPLVEQYF
TRBV6-1	TRBJ1-2	-	-	TGTGCCAGCAGTGAAACAGGCCGATATGGCTACACCTTC	CASSETGRYGYTF
TRBV6-6	TRBJ1-1	TRBD1	-	TGTGCCAGCAGTTACTCAAGGGACAGGGCGGACACTGAAGCTTTCTTT	CASSYSRDRADTEAFF
TRBV27	TRBJ2-3	-	-	TGTGCCAGCAGTTTTGCAGATACAGATACGCAGTATTTT	CASSFADTDTQYF
TRBV2	TRBJ1-2	TRBD1	few	TGTGCCAGCAGTGACGACAGGGCGTTCAGTGGCTACACCTTC	CASSDDRAFSGYTF
TRBV5-4	TRBJ2-7	TRBD2	-	TGTGCCAGCAGATCAACCCCGAGCGGGGGCGAGCAGTACTTC	CASRSTPSGGEQYF
TRBV18	TRBJ1-1	TRBD1	-	TGTGCCAGCTCACCCGGACAGGCTCGATCCACTGAAGCTTTCTTT	CASSPGQARSTEAFF
TRBV7-8	TRBJ2-7	-	few	TGTGCCAGCAGCCCCCTGTGGGGGAGCGGGTCCTACGAGCAGTACTTC	CASSPLWGSGSYEQYF
TRBV4-2	TRBJ2-1	TRBD2	-	TGTGCCAGCAGCCTCGTTACTAGCGGGGGGGCCGCGAATGAGCAGTTCTTC	CASSLVTSGGAANEQFF
TRBV28	TRBJ1-3	-	-	TGTGCCAGCAGTCACCATACCGGTCAGCGAGGAAACACCATATATTTT	CASSHHTGQRGNTIYF
TRBV18	TRBJ2-3	-	-	TGTGCCAGCTCATCACGACAGGATACGCAGTATTTT	CASSSRQDTQYF
TRBV5-4	TRBJ1-2	-	-	TGTGCCAGCAGCCAACCCGAAGAGGCAGGGATCAGTTCGAACTATGGCTACACCTTC	CASSQPEEAGISSNYGYTF
TRBV5-1	TRBJ2-3	-	-	TGCGCCAGCAGCTTGGACAGGGTTACGCAGTATTTT	CASSLDRVTQYF
TRBV5-8	TRBJ1-1	TRBD1	-	TGTGCCAGCAGCTTGGGAAGTATGGGACAGTGGACTGAAGCTTTCTTT	CASSLGSMGQWTEAFF
TRBV5-1	TRBJ2-1	TRBD2	-	TGCGCCAGCAGCTACCGACTAGCGGGTTCCTACAATGAGCAGTTCTTC	CASSYRLAGSYNEQFF
TRBV2	TRBJ1-6	TRBD1	once	TGTGCCAGCCAGGACAGGGAAGGATCACCCCTCCACTTT	CASQDREGSPLHF
TRBV4-3	TRBJ1-6	TRBD1	-	TGCGCCAGCAGCCATGAGGGGACAGGTGTATATTCACCCCTCCACTTT	CASSHEGTGVYSPLHF
TRBV7-2	TRBJ2-5	-	-	TGTGCCAGCAGCTTATCGGTAAACCAAGAGACCCAGTACTTC	CASSLSVNQETQYF
TRBV11-2	TRBJ2-2	TRBD2	-	TGTGCCAGCAGACGTAGTCTTCTTCAGCGGGGTCCGGGAACCGGGGAGCTGTTTTTT	CASRRSLLQRGPGTGELFF
TRBV7-9	TRBJ1-6	-	-	TGTGCCAGCAGCTCCTGGTCTGGCCATCGTAATTCACCCCTCCACTTT	CASSSWSGHRNSPLHF
TRBV6-5	TRBJ1-2	-	few	-	CASSSVRGDGYTF
TRBV5-8	TRBJ1-3	-	-	TGTGCCAGCAGCTATATTACGACAGGAAACACCATATATTTT	CASSYITTGNTIYF
TRBV4-2	TRBJ2-7	-	-	TGTGCCAGCAGCCAAGACCCCAGCGGCTACGAGCAGTACTTC	CASSQDPSGYEQYF
TRBV10-3	TRBJ2-3	TRBD2	-	TGTGCCATCAGTGGCGCCAGCGGGGGCGACACAGATACGCAGTATTTT	CAISGASGGDTDTQYF
TRBV5-6	TRBJ1-2	-	-	TGTGCCAGCAGCCCTCAGAACCGTATTGATGGCTACACCTTC	CASSPQNRIDGYTF
TRBV18	TRBJ2-3	-	once	TGTGCCAGCTCACCACCTAGCGGAGCAGAAGATACGCAGTATTTT	CASSPPSGAEDTQYF
TRBV2	TRBJ2-5	-	-	TGTGCCAGCAGCTGGGGCCGACAAGAGACCCAGTACTTC	CASSWGRQETQYF
TRBV7-8	TRBJ1-2	TRBD1	-	TGTGCCAGCAGCTCCAGGACAGGGAGGAGGTTTGATGGCTACACCTTC	CASSSRTGRRFDGYTF
TRBV5-5	TRBJ1-2	-	-	TGTGCCAGCAGCTTGTGGCCCTCAGGGCAGAAGAACTATGGCTACACCTTC	CASSLWPSGQKNYGYTF
TRBV27	TRBJ1-5	TRBD1	once	TGTGCCAGCAGTTCCAAACAGGGGTCAGATCAGCCCCAGCATTTT	CASSSKQGSDQPQHF
TRBV11-2	TRBJ1-1	TRBD1	-	TGTGCCAGCAGCTCTACAGGGGGCATGAACACTGAAGCTTTCTTT	CASSSTGGMNTEAFF
TRBV13	TRBJ2-3	-	-	TGTGCCAGCAGCTTAGATCGGGGGTCTAGCACAGATACGCAGTATTTT	CASSLDRGSSTDTQYF
TRBV5-6	TRBJ2-5	TRBD1	-	TGTGCCAGCAGCTTACTACAGGGGGCCGGGACCCAGTACTTC	CASSLLQGAGTQYF
TRBV28	TRBJ2-7	-	-	TGTGCCAGCAGCCCCTGGGGGACAACTTCCTACGAGCAGTACTTC	CASSPWGTTSYEQYF
TRBV5-1	TRBJ2-7	TRBD1	-	TGCGCCAGCAGCATAGACAGGGGGATCTACGAGCAGTACTTC	CASSIDRGIYEQYF
TRBV6-6	TRBJ1-2	TRBD1	-	TGTGCCAGCAGACCCCTGCGGGACAGGGAAGATGGCTACACCTTC	CASRPLRDREDGYTF
TRBV27	TRBJ2-1	TRBD2	-	TGTGCCAGCAGCCCTTCAGCGGGAGAGTCCTACAATGAGCAGTTCTTC	CASSPSAGESYNEQFF
TRBV7-2	TRBJ2-2	-	-	TGTGCCAGCAGCTTAGTAGGGGGGGCAGGCGGGGAGCTGTTTTTT	CASSLVGGAGGELFF
TRBV7-9	TRBJ2-1	TRBD2	-	TGTGCCAGCCTTTTTAGCGGGACTAGGTTACCTGAGCAGTTCTTC	CASLFSGTRLPEQFF